This TCR beta chain was sequenced for a study of CD8+ T cells in alopecia areata. Germline V CDR1 and CDR2: MGHRA, YSYEKL. Trimming shortened V by 0 bases and J by 1 base, and 18 bases separated the two germline ends. This CDR3 is 18 amino acids long. Reverse transcription of extracted RNA yielded cDNA, which provided the sequencing template. Clones were read by immunoSEQ multiplex PCR, and TCRdb kept only the in-frame ones, dropping some. The table records 30,000 to 45,000 clones, less than 55% of them present only once. In a group of about five patients, CD4+ cells were sorted into CD25+CD127- cells.

The V and J genes are TRBV4-1 and TRBJ1-1; D unresolved. The TCR sequence derives from a human donor with alopecia areata. Sequences were obtained from CD4+ Tregs sorted from blood. CDR3 in DNA: TGCGCCAGCAGCCAAGATAGAATCACAATAGGTCGGAACACTGAAGCTTTCTTT. Its protein is CASSQDRITIGRNTEAFF.